This T cell receptor beta chain comes out of a study of human T cells and chemical hapten exposure. Across the whole study: Investigators sensitized around 2 cm by around 2 cm of upper inner arm skin with 2% DPC.

Time point given: patch test 2, 6 weeks after DPC sensitization. Stated treatment: therapeutic diphenylcyclopropenone sensitization with weekly scalp DPC. Study-level results: Given that the donors had alopecia, their immune response may differ from that seen in healthy people.

A remark on this clonotype: The antigen remains unidentified.

Each CDR3 protein gets one entry after TCRdb re-called the RACE reads with MiXCR. The sample has 360,000 or so distinct CDR3 sequences; around 6% are singletons. Germline V gene sequence: CDR1 SGHAT, CDR2 FQNNGV. Trimming shortened V by 0 bases and J by 2 bases, and 15 bases separated the two germline ends. This CDR3 spans 17 amino acids. Sequences were derived from whole blood, sampled in connection with sensitization to the hapten diphenylcyclopropenone (DPC). The chain carries TRBV11-2 and TRBJ2-3; maybe TRBD2 (6 bases). The receptor was derived from a woman between 18 and 29 years old with alopecia areata. Some clones in this sample may be carry-over from other donors' samples. CDR3 coding DNA: TGTGCCAGCAGCTTAGATAATGGGGACTCCGCCACAGATACGCAGTATTTT. This translates into CASSLDNGDSATDTQYF.